A selection of T cell receptor beta chains follows, all from one sample in a study of blood T cell repertoires in COVID-19. Generated by immunoSEQ multiplex PCR, the TCRdb table keeps only in-frame clones and is missing some. The table records about 340,000 clones, over 70% of them present only once. Sequencing was performed on peripheral blood. The receptors were gathered from a man aged 25 to 40 with active or convalescent COVID-19. Both conserved end residues are part of each CDR3. D genes are given only for firm matches. Where a row states a size, it is once, few, many or the class of an expanded clone; other rows omit it.

>.|TRBV9|TRBJ2-3|TRBD2
TGTGCCAGCAGCGGTGAGACTAGCGGAGCCCCCGATACGCAGTATTTT
CASSGETSGAPDTQYF
>.|TRBV5-1|TRBJ2-7|.
TGCGCCAGCAGCTTGCAACAGACCCCGGGAGAGCAGTACTTC
CASSLQQTPGEQYF
>few|TRBV2|TRBJ1-3|TRBD1
TGTGCCAGCCGCGGGGACAGGGGTGGAAACACCATATATTTT
CASRGDRGGNTIYF
>.|TRBV7-9|TRBJ1-3|.
TGTGCCAGCACTAGTCTCATCTCTGGAAACACCATATATTTT
CASTSLISGNTIYF
>.|TRBV7-6|TRBJ2-7|.
TGTGCCAGCAGCCTAACGACAGCGAGCTCCTACGAGCAGTACTTC
CASSLTTASSYEQYF
>.|TRBV7-2|TRBJ2-5|TRBD2
TGTGCCAGCACTACGGGGGGTAAAGAGACCCAGTACTTC
CASTTGGKETQYF
>.|TRBV9|TRBJ2-1|TRBD2
TGTGCCAGCAGCGTAGACCTAGCGGGGGGGCTTGGTGAGCAGTTCTTC
CASSVDLAGGLGEQFF
>.|TRBV7-9|TRBJ1-6|.
TGTGCCAGCAGCACCCCGTCGGGGGGGTCCTCCTATAATTCACCCCTCCACTTT
CASSTPSGGSSYNSPLHF
>.|TRBV19|TRBJ2-7|TRBD1
TGTGCCAGTAGTTTCCGGACAGGGGACGAGCAGTACTTC
CASSFRTGDEQYF
>once|TRBV19|TRBJ1-1|TRBD1
TGTGCCAGTAGTTACAGGGGGAACACTGAAGCTTTCTTT
CASSYRGNTEAFF
>.|TRBV19|TRBJ2-7|.
TGTGCCAGTAGTCCTCCGACAACAACCTACGAGCAGTACTTC
CASSPPTTTYEQYF
>.|TRBV7-6|TRBJ2-1|TRBD2
TGTGCCAGCAGCCCCCCCCAGCGGGAGGTTTACAATGAGCAGTTCTTC
CASSPPQREVYNEQFF
>.|TRBV6-2/TRBV6-3|TRBJ2-7|.
TGTGCCAGCAGTTCCCAAGGCAGGGGCACCTACGAGCAGTACTTC
CASSSQGRGTYEQYF
>.|TRBV5-4|TRBJ2-3|.
TGTGCCAGCAGGAATACTAGAGAATCTCCAGATACGCAGTATTTT
CASRNTRESPDTQYF
>.|TRBV7-2|TRBJ1-4|.
TGTGCCAGCAGCCCCCCGGGGTTGGCAACTAATGAAAAACTGTTTTTT
CASSPPGLATNEKLFF
>.|TRBV7-8|TRBJ1-2|TRBD1
TGTGCCAGCAGCTTAGGAGACAGGGGATTCATCTATGGCTACACCTTC
CASSLGDRGFIYGYTF